Reported below is one TCR beta chain. The data originate from a study of technical replicates of blood from several donors. Between the trimmed V and J ends, which lost 7 bases and 7 bases, there was a span of 14 bases. The germline gives CDR1 ENHRY, CDR2 SYGVKD. CDR3 length equals 14 residues. TCRdb's copy holds only in-frame clones and misses some; the assay was immunoSEQ multiplex PCR. The repertoire holds some 30,000 clones, with about 92% as singletons. The sequence came from a human donor in good health. Some clones in this sample may be carry-over from other donors' samples. This chain links TRBV10-3 with TRBJ1-6, with a tentative D call TRBD1 (5 bases). What was sequenced was PBMCs. CDR3 sequence: CAITGTLGNSPLHF. The DNA for the CDR3 is TGTGCCATCACCGGGACTTTGGGGAATTCACCCCTCCACTTT.